The 23 T cell receptor beta chains listed next were all sequenced from one sample in a study of T cells in Graves' hyperthyroidism and ophthalmopathy. Amplification of TCR beta CDR3 regions used RNA as the template. Initially, a first-round RT-PCR of the TCR CDR3 employed the HTBI primer set. MiXCR, run by TCRdb on the multiplex PCR reads, gives a single entry per CDR3 protein. Here the sample spans roughly 500,000 distinct CDR3 sequences, about 45% being singletons. The material sequenced was peripheral blood or thyroid tissue (not recorded which). These receptors came from an adult woman with Graves' disease, either hyperthyroidism or ophthalmopathy (not recorded which).

This clonotype appeared many times. The chain recombines TRBV29-1 with TRBJ1-1, with D unclear. The length of the CDR3 is 11 residues. CDR1 is SQVTM, CDR2 ANQGSEA, per germline. V gave up 8 bases and J gave up 1 base, with 8 bases separating them. CDR3 amino acids: CSSVENTEAFF. The CDR3 DNA sequence: TGCAGCTCGGTGGAGAACACTGAAGCTTTCTTT.

Many counts were recorded for this clonotype. The rearrangement joins TRBV7-8 to TRBJ2-5; maybe TRBD2 (6 bases). Deletions cut 3 bases from V and 1 base from J, with 18 bases between. The CDR3 consists of 17 residues. CDR1 is SGHVS and CDR2 is FQNEAQ in the germline V gene. The CDR3 reads CASSFGMGRGPQETQYF. As DNA, the CDR3 is TGTGCCAGCAGCTTTGGGATGGGGCGGGGCCCCCAAGAGACCCAGTACTTC.

This clonotype has more than one count but fewer than ten. The chain links TRBV10-3 to TRBJ1-1; 8 bases map to TRBD1. V lost 6 bases to trimming and J lost 4 bases; unmatched junction nucleotides: 7. The CDR3 consists of 14 residues. Germline CDR1 is ENHRY and CDR2 is SYGVKD. The CDR3 nucleotides are TGTGCCATCAGAGGACAGGGATTAGCCACTGAAGCTTTCTTT. Its protein is CAIRGQGLATEAFF.

This chain links TRBV18 with TRBJ1-6; the D gene is possibly TRBD1 (6 bases). CDR3 length equals 14 residues. Trimming left V 2 bases short and J 10 bases short, with 12 bases between. Germline lookup yields CDR1 KGHSH and CDR2 LQKENI. This CDR3 is CASSPRGYGSPLHF. In DNA form, the CDR3 reads TGTGCCAGCTCACCAAGGGGGTACGGATCACCCCTCCACTTT.

At least ten counts were recorded for this clonotype. V gene TRBV6-6 combines with J gene TRBJ1-4, with 8 positions matching TRBD1. There are 14 residues in the CDR3. J gave up 7 bases and V 7 bases, and 8 bases lay outside the gene matches. Germline V CDR1 and CDR2: MNHNY, SVGAGI (reference sequence). CDR3 amino acids: CASTQQGVPEKLFF. The DNA for the CDR3 is TGTGCCAGCACCCAACAGGGGGTCCCTGAAAAACTGTTTTTT.

The V call is TRBV7-9, the J call TRBJ2-7; D is uncertain. The germline gives CDR1 SEHNR, CDR2 FQNEAQ (reference sequence). This CDR3 has 13 residues. Trimming took 5 bases from V and 6 from J, leaving 14 bases between them. The CDR3 sequence is CASSRQDGLEQYF. As DNA, the CDR3 is TGTGCCAGCAGCCGACAAGATGGGCTCGAGCAGTACTTC.

This clonotype appeared a few times. V usage is TRBV29-1 and J usage is TRBJ1-3; D possibly corresponds to TRBD1 (6 bases). CDR3 length equals 14 residues. Germline V gives CDR1 SQVTM, CDR2 ANQGSEA. V lost 2 bases, J lost 4 bases, and 12 bases lay in between. The CDR3 reads CSVEPEQGGNTIYF. The CDR3 region has the DNA TGCAGCGTTGAACCAGAACAGGGAGGAAACACCATATATTTT.

The chain combines TRBV2 with TRBJ1-5; TRBD1 aligns across 7 bases. There are 15 residues in the CDR3. Germline-derived CDR1 and CDR2 are SNHLY and FYNNEI. J was trimmed by 3 bases and V by 5 bases; bases with no gene match: 7. The CDR3 DNA reads TGTGCCAGCAGTTTGAGGGACAGTAACAATCAGCCCCAGCATTTT. Translating it yields CASSLRDSNNQPQHF.

A word on this clonotype: Compared with germline, one end of the junction differs, possibly owing to a read error. Here the CDR3 reads CASGSGRTYGQYF. The CDR3 region has the DNA TGTGCCAGCGGGAGTGGGCGGACCTACGGGCAGTACTTC. The chain employs TRBV9 and TRBJ2-7, with a tentative D call TRBD2 (5 bases). The germline gives CDR1 SGDLS, CDR2 YYNGEE. CDR3 length equals 13 residues.

Only one count was recorded for this clonotype. The chain combines TRBV9 with TRBJ1-2; D might be TRBD1 (5 bases). Germline V gene lookup returns CDR1 SGDLS and CDR2 YYNGEE. This CDR3 is built from 15 residues. Trimming left V 3 bases short and J 5 bases short, with 17 bases between. The CDR3 loop reads CASSGRQSRRYGYTF. The CDR3 DNA follows: TGTGCCAGCAGCGGACGACAGAGCCGGAGGTATGGCTACACCTTC.

This clonotype was recorded at least ten times. The chain employs TRBV29-1 and TRBJ2-7, with 8 bases lining up with TRBD2. CDR1 and CDR2 from the germline V gene are SQVTM and ANQGSEA. The ends lost 5 bases at V and 1 base at J; junction bases unmatched: 4. This CDR3 contains 13 residues. CDR3 nucleotide sequence: TGCAGCGTTAAAACGGGAGGGTCCTACGAGCAGTACTTC. Translation: CSVKTGGSYEQYF.

V and J are TRBV5-1 and TRBJ1-2; tentatively, D is TRBD1 (6 bases). Looked up from germline, CDR1 is SGHRS and CDR2 is YFSETQ. The CDR3 is made up of 13 amino acids. Deletions cut 0 bases from V and 8 bases from J, with 11 bases between. CDR3 region: CASSLESGVGYTF. Here the CDR3 DNA reads TGCGCCAGCAGCTTGGAGTCAGGGGTCGGCTACACCTTC.

This clonotype was counted many times. The rearrangement joins TRBV15 to TRBJ1-2; TRBD1 aligns across 7 bases. The CDR3 sequence is 15 residues long. The V gene end was trimmed by 5 bases and the J gene end by 8 bases; junction bases not matched to a gene: 14. Germline V gene sequence: CDR1 LNHNV, CDR2 YYDKDF (reference sequence). The CDR3 nucleotides are TGTGCCACCAGCCCCCGAGGCGGGACAGCTCGCGGCTACACCTTC. The encoded protein is CATSPRGGTARGYTF.

This clonotype was counted many times. At one boundary the junction diverges from the germline segment, which might be a read error. J is TRBJ1-5 and V is TRBV7-7; TRBD1 might be the D (6 bases). CDR1 SSHAT and CDR2 FNYEAQ come from the germline V gene (reference sequence). The CDR3 is made up of 14 amino acids. CDR3 nucleotides: TGTGCTAGCAGCACTACAGGGATCAATCAGCCCCAGCATTTT. Its protein is CASSTTGINQPQHF.

In its sample, this clonotype was seen a few times. The rearrangement links TRBV7-9 to TRBJ2-7; D is possibly TRBD1 or TRBD2 (5 bases each). From germline, CDR1 is SEHNR and CDR2 FQNEAQ (reference sequence). Trimming took off 3 bases at V and 7 bases at J, with 13 bases between the two ends. The CDR3 has 13 residues. CDR3 protein: CASSFGASGEQYF. CDR3 coding DNA: TGTGCCAGCAGCTTCGGGGCTTCGGGGGAGCAGTACTTC.

The chain employs TRBV18 and TRBJ1-4, with D tentatively TRBD1 (6 bases). V gave up 2 bases and J gave up 5 bases, with 12 bases separating them. Germline V gene lookup returns CDR1 KGHSH and CDR2 LQKENI. This CDR3 is built from 15 residues. The CDR3 sequence: CASSPAQGRNEKLFF. For the CDR3, the DNA is TGTGCCAGCTCACCAGCGCAGGGGCGGAATGAAAAACTGTTTTTT.

The genes are TRBV7-2 and TRBJ2-5, with 8 bases lining up with TRBD1. The junction had 10 bases not matched to a gene; V was cut back by 2 bases and J by 5 bases. Germline V gene lookup returns CDR1 SGHTA and CDR2 FQGNSA. The CDR3 contains 16 residues. CDR3 sequence (DNA): TGTGCCAGCAGCTTACAAAAGGACAGGGTGGCGGAGACCCAGTACTTC. It specifies CASSLQKDRVAETQYF.

The J gene is TRBJ1-4, the V gene TRBV20-1, with TRBD1 as a possible D gene (6 bases). The CDR3 runs to 14 residues. Per germline, CDR1 DFQATT and CDR2 SNEGSKA (reference sequence). V shed 1 base and J shed 6 bases, with 12 bases lying between them. The CDR3 loop reads CSARGGGADEKLFF. DNA of the CDR3: TGCAGTGCTAGAGGGGGGGGGGCGGATGAAAAACTGTTTTTT.

V gene TRBV2 combines with J gene TRBJ2-5, with D hard to call. V lost 3 bases to trimming and J lost 3 bases, with 14 bases between them. The CDR3 length is 15 residues. CDR1 and CDR2 from the germline V gene are SNHLY and FYNNEI. CDR3: CASSDLQLQKETQYF. The CDR3 nucleotides are TGTGCCAGCAGTGACCTACAGCTGCAAAAAGAGACCCAGTACTTC.

This clonotype was picked up many times. V is TRBV2 and J is TRBJ2-7; D is undetermined. The CDR3 extends over 11 amino acids. Germline CDR1 is SNHLY and CDR2 is FYNNEI. The V end was cut by 6 bases, the J end by 3 bases, with 6 bases between. Here the CDR3 DNA reads TGTGCCAGCAGCAGGATCTACGAGCAGTACTTC. This gives the protein CASSRIYEQYF.

The rearrangement uses TRBV15 and TRBJ1-2, with TRBD1 matching over 9 bases. The germline CDR1 and CDR2 sequences are LNHNV and YYDKDF (reference sequence). Losses at the gene ends were 0 bases for V and 4 bases for J; bases not matched to a gene: 9. The CDR3 has 17 residues. The CDR3 protein is CATSRDPYTGGAYGYTF. CDR3 DNA: TGTGCCACCAGCAGAGATCCGTACACAGGGGGCGCCTATGGCTACACCTTC.

A word on this clonotype: One end of the junction varies from germline; a read error may be responsible. V gene TRBV20-1 combines with J gene TRBJ1-2; D may be TRBD1 (6 bases). CDR1 and CDR2 from the germline V gene are DFQATT and SNEGSKA (reference sequence). The CDR3 runs 16 residues. CDR3 bases: TGCAGTGCTAGTCGCCGGGACACTTCCGGGGACGATGGCTACGCCTTC. The encoded protein is CSASRRDTSGDDGYAF.

The chain links TRBV12-3 or TRBV12-4 to TRBJ2-7; 9 nucleotides match TRBD2. V lost 4 bases, J lost 3 bases, and 7 bases stayed unmatched. The CDR3 totals 15 residues. The CDR3 nucleotides read TGTGCCAGCAGTTCGCGGGATAGCGGGAGCTACGAGCAGTACTTC. Amino acids: CASSSRDSGSYEQYF.